This is a list of T cell receptor beta chains from one sample in a study of shared T cell receptors in the human thymus. Only in-frame clones appear in the TCRdb table, and some are missing; sequencing was by immunoSEQ multiplex PCR. The table lists roughly 410,000 clones, over 90% of them singletons. The sample taken for sequencing was thymocytes. These receptors originate from a human donor. CDR3s include the opening cysteine and the closing phenylalanine or tryptophan. A D gene is named only where the DNA matches it firmly. Only some rows state a clone size, as once, few, many or a class for expanded clones.

.,TRBD1,TRBJ2-2,TRBV7-9,15,TGTGCCAGCAGCCCCGGACAGGGGAACACCGGGGAGCTGTTTTTT,CASSPGQGNTGELFF
.,.,TRBJ2-7,TRBV28,16,TGTGCCAGCAGTTCCATACAGGAATGCCCTCGGGCCGAGCAGTACTTC,CASSSIQECPRAEQYF
.,.,TRBJ2-7,TRBV19,14,TGTGCCAGTAGTATAGAGAAGGGGCCTTACGAGCAGTACTTC,CASSIEKGPYEQYF
once,.,TRBJ2-7,TRBV7-8,18,TGTGCCAGCAGCTTAACAAGGGCCCTGACTCGCAGCTCCTACGAGCAGTACTTC,CASSLTRALTRSSYEQYF
.,TRBD1,TRBJ2-7,TRBV7-7,14,TGTGCTAGCAGCCCTGGACAGGGGGCGTACGAGCAGTACTTC,CASSPGQGAYEQYF
.,TRBD1,TRBJ2-7,TRBV11-2,19,TGTGCCAGCAGCCCTTGGACAGGGGGGAGGGAGATCCCGTCCTACGAGCAGTACTTC,CASSPWTGGREIPSYEQYF
.,.,TRBJ2-1,TRBV28,17,TGTGCCAGCAGTCCGTCGAGGGGGGGAGCCTCCTACAATGAGCAGTTCTTC,CASSPSRGGASYNEQFF
.,TRBD2,TRBJ2-7,TRBV7-2,16,TGTGCCAGCAGCTTAGTTATCCTAGCGGGAGTACACGAGCAGTACTTC,CASSLVILAGVHEQYF
once,.,TRBJ1-5,TRBV30,14,TGTGCCTGGAGTGTACTTGGGGTCAATCAGCCCCAGCATTTT,CAWSVLGVNQPQHF
.,.,TRBJ2-1,TRBV25-1,16,TGTGCCAGCAGTGAGGGTTTCTATAGCTCCTACAATGAGCAGTTCTTC,CASSEGFYSSYNEQFF
once,TRBD2,TRBJ2-5,TRBV5-3,13,TGTGCCAGAAGCCCATGGGGGGGAGAGACCCAGTACTTC,CARSPWGGETQYF
once,.,TRBJ2-1,TRBV7-8,13,TGTGCCAGCAACCGACGGACGGGGAATGAGCAGTTCTTC,CASNRRTGNEQFF
.,.,TRBJ2-4,TRBV27,17,TGTGCCAGCAGTCCCCGGGACGCCGGGGCGGCCAAAAACATTCAGTACTTC,CASSPRDAGAAKNIQYF
once,.,TRBJ1-1,TRBV5-4,15,TGTGCCAGCAGCTTGGGCCCTTCAATGACTACTGAAGCTTTCTTT,CASSLGPSMTTEAFF
.,.,TRBJ1-3,TRBV7-2,15,TGTGCCAGCAGCTCCGCAGAGGGAACTGGAAACACCATATATTTT,CASSSAEGTGNTIYF
.,.,TRBJ1-5,TRBV10-2,13,TGCGCCAGCAGTGAGGTAGACAATCAGCCCCAGCATTTT,CASSEVDNQPQHF
once,TRBD2,TRBJ2-1,TRBV7-4,16,TGTGCCAGCAGCCCCCGGTCCGGGAGGTACCTCGGTGAGCAGTTCTTC,CASSPRSGRYLGEQFF
once,.,TRBJ2-1,TRBV25-1,12,TGTGCCAGCAGACTCAGCAGGAATGAGCAGTTCTTC,CASRLSRNEQFF
.,.,TRBJ2-2,TRBV10-1,13,TGCGCCAGCAGTGAGAAAGGGCCCGGGGAGCTGTTTTTT,CASSEKGPGELFF
.,TRBD1,TRBJ2-1,TRBV11-3,15,TGTGCCAGCAGCCCTAGCCGGGACAGGGGCCATGAGCAGTTCTTC,CASSPSRDRGHEQFF
.,.,TRBJ1-5,TRBV2,14,TGTGCCAGCAGCGGGACAATTGCAAATCAGCCCCAGCATTTT,CASSGTIANQPQHF
.,.,TRBJ2-1,TRBV29-1,15,TGCAGCGTAGAGTTGGGGCCACCCTCCTACAATGAGCAGTTCTTC,CSVELGPPSYNEQFF
.,.,TRBJ2-3,TRBV19,12,TGTGCCAGCGACCCACAAGCAGATACGCAGTATTTT,CASDPQADTQYF
.,TRBD1,TRBJ1-4,TRBV28,21,TGTGCCAGCAGTTTGGGTCGTGTTTGGGGACAGGACAATGCAACTAATGAAAAACTGTTTTTT,CASSLGRVWGQDNATNEKLFF
.,TRBD1,TRBJ1-2,TRBV7-1,13,TGTGCCAGCAGCTCGCCAGGGGGGAATGGCTACACCTTC,CASSSPGGNGYTF
.,TRBD1,TRBJ2-1,TRBV7-2,15,TGTGCCAGCAGCCCGGGACAGGGAGACTACAATGAGCAGTTCTTC,CASSPGQGDYNEQFF
.,.,TRBJ2-1,TRBV19,16,TGTGCCAGTAGTACCCCATCTGACTTTACCGACAATGAGCAGTTCTTC,CASSTPSDFTDNEQFF
once,.,TRBJ2-7,TRBV2,15,TGTGCCAGCTTAGGTGAAAGGTGGATATTCTACGAGCAGTACTTC,CASLGERWIFYEQYF
.,TRBD2,TRBJ2-3,TRBV11-3,16,TGTGCCAGCAGTCGGACTAGCGAGCAGTGCACAGATACGCAGTATTTT,CASSRTSEQCTDTQYF
few,TRBD1,TRBJ1-2,TRBV4-1,15,TGCGCCAGCAGCCAAGAGGGAAGCAGGGGGTATGGCTACACCTTC,CASSQEGSRGYGYTF
.,.,TRBJ1-4,TRBV6-5,16,TGTGCCAGCAGTTACTCGCAGGGGCAGGGAGATGAAAAACTGTTTTTT,CASSYSQGQGDEKLFF
.,TRBD1,TRBJ1-2,TRBV7-2,15,TGTGCCAGCAGTGCTCCCGGGACAGGGTATATGTTTCGCACCTTC,CASSAPGTGYMFRTF
.,TRBD2,TRBJ2-7,TRBV6-6,14,TGTGCCACCTCTTATTCCGGGGGGTCCTACGAGCAGTACTTC,CATSYSGGSYEQYF
.,.,TRBJ2-3,TRBV5-1,12,TGCGCCAGCAGCTTTACCACAGATACGCAGTATTTT,CASSFTTDTQYF
.,.,TRBJ1-3,TRBV6-4,11,TGTGCCAGCAGGTCTGGAAACACCATATATTTT,CASRSGNTIYF
.,.,TRBJ2-7,TRBV27,18,TGTGCCAGCAGTTTTTCTGGCTACCCCTCAGCGGGCAGCTACGAGCAGTACTTC,CASSFSGYPSAGSYEQYF
once,.,TRBJ1-1,TRBV28,14,TGTGCCAGCAGGTCGAGGACAGTGAACACTGAAGCTTTCTTT,CASRSRTVNTEAFF
.,.,TRBJ1-2,TRBV30,13,TGTGCCTGGAGTGTAGTTTACAGCTATGGCTACACCTTC,CAWSVVYSYGYTF
.,TRBD2,TRBJ2-7,TRBV4-3,17,TGCGCCAGCAGCCAAGAGGAGGACGGGACTAGATGCAACGAGCAGTACTTC,CASSQEEDGTRCNEQYF
.,TRBD1,TRBJ2-7,TRBV14,14,TGTGCCAGCAGCGTCGACAGGGGCCCCGGGGAGCAGTACTTC,CASSVDRGPGEQYF
.,.,TRBJ2-3,TRBV15,16,TGTGCCACCAGCCGAAGTGAATGGCGATCCACAGATACGCAGTATTTT,CATSRSEWRSTDTQYF
once,.,TRBJ1-5,TRBV19,15,TGTGCCAGTAGTATCGGGCGGAGGCTTAATCAGCCCCAGCATTTT,CASSIGRRLNQPQHF
.,.,TRBJ1-5,TRBV5-4,15,TGTGCCAGCAGCTCCGACAGAAATAGCAATCAGCCCCAGCATTTT,CASSSDRNSNQPQHF
.,.,TRBJ1-2,TRBV27,14,TGTGCCAGCAGTTTACTCGGAGTAGGAGTCGGCTACACCTTC,CASSLLGVGVGYTF
.,.,TRBJ2-2,TRBV6-1,16,TGTGCCAGCAGTGAATCACCTACCCCGTACACCGGGGAGCTGTTTTTT,CASSESPTPYTGELFF
.,TRBD2,TRBJ2-7,TRBV7-2,16,TGTGCCAGCAGCCTGCGACTAGCGGGAGGTTCCTACGAGCAGTACTTC,CASSLRLAGGSYEQYF
.,.,TRBJ2-5,TRBV6-1,12,TGTGCCACCTTCAGGCCCCAAGAGACCCAGTACTTC,CATFRPQETQYF
.,.,TRBJ2-3,TRBV12-2,16,TGTGCAAGTCGCTTAAGGTTAGCGGCCGTCACAGATACGCAGTATTTT,CASRLRLAAVTDTQYF
few,TRBD2,TRBJ2-3,TRBV27,17,TGTGCCAGCAGTTTATTCTTTCTAGCGGGGATCACAGATACGCAGTATTTT,CASSLFFLAGITDTQYF
.,.,TRBJ2-7,TRBV7-9,16,TGTGCCAGCAGCTCCACCCAGCAGGGTAGGTCCTACGAGCAGTACTTC,CASSSTQQGRSYEQYF
.,.,TRBJ2-7,TRBV10-1,16,TGCGCCAGCAGCGATATCCGGACTAGCAGGGGGAACGAGCAGTACTTC,CASSDIRTSRGNEQYF
few,.,TRBJ1-2,TRBV5-4,16,TGTGCCAGCAGCAAGGACAGCCGGCACCTTAACTATGGCTACACCTTC,CASSKDSRHLNYGYTF
.,TRBD1,TRBJ1-2,TRBV27,15,TGTGCCAGCAGTTTATCGGGGACAGGGGGCTATGGCTACACCTTC,CASSLSGTGGYGYTF
.,.,TRBJ1-4,TRBV14,15,TGTGCCAGCAGCCCCCTTCCCGGGGCTAATGAAAAACTGTTTTTT,CASSPLPGANEKLFF
.,.,TRBJ1-5,TRBV7-4,16,TGTGCCAGCAGCTTTAATCAGGGGATTAGCAATCAGCCCCAGCATTTT,CASSFNQGISNQPQHF
.,.,TRBJ2-5,TRBV5-6,17,TGTGCCAGCAGCTTACGGTGGAGGGCGAGAGCTAAGGAGACCCAGTACTTC,CASSLRWRARAKETQYF
.,.,TRBJ1-1,TRBV5-1,14,TGCGCCAGCAGCTTGTGGGACACGCAGACTGAAGCTTTCTTT,CASSLWDTQTEAFF
.,TRBD2,TRBJ2-5,TRBV4-1,16,TGCGCCAGCAGCCAAGAGACGGGAGGAGTCTTCGAGACCCAGTACTTC,CASSQETGGVFETQYF
.,TRBD2,TRBJ2-7,TRBV10-3,17,TGTGCCATCAGTGAGTCCACTAGCGGCTCCAAGAACTACGAGCAGTACTTC,CAISESTSGSKNYEQYF
.,TRBD2,TRBJ2-1,TRBV11-1,17,TGTGCCAGCAGAACCTGTCGAGGCGAGACGCGGGGGTATGAGCAGTTCTTC,CASRTCRGETRGYEQFF